A selection of T cell receptor beta chains follows, all from one sample in a study of T cell repertoires in cytomegalovirus infection. Their antigen targets remain unknown. MiXCR, applied by TCRdb to the reads, yields one record per CDR3 protein. This sample has some 940,000 distinct CDR3 sequences, with approximately 33% found just once. The source was cultured CD8+ T cells from PBMCs, collected from culture after CMV antigen stimulation. Source of these receptors: a human donor in good health (CMV status not recorded). Some clones in this sample may be carry-over from other donors' samples. Both conserved end residues are part of each CDR3. D genes are given only for firm matches. Some rows have no size entry. The others give once, few or many, or a class for an expanded clone.

d_gene: TRBD1; len: 17; v_gene: TRBV18; j_gene: TRBJ1-6; abundance: NA; CDR3aa: CASSTETGGNYNSPLHF; CDR3nt: TGTGCCAGCTCAACCGAGACAGGGGGAAACTATAATTCACCCCTCCACTTT
d_gene: TRBD1; len: 17; v_gene: TRBV20-1; j_gene: TRBJ1-2; abundance: few; CDR3aa: CSARDTTGAQLAYGYTF; CDR3nt: TGCAGTGCTAGAGATACGACAGGGGCCCAATTAGCCTATGGCTACACCTTC
d_gene: TRBD1; len: 15; v_gene: TRBV20-1; j_gene: TRBJ1-1; abundance: NA; CDR3aa: CSATLPDFRTGVPFF; CDR3nt: TGCAGTGCTACCCTCCCCGATTTCCGGACAGGGGTTCCTTTCTTT
d_gene: TRBD2; len: 13; v_gene: TRBV6-1; j_gene: TRBJ2-1; abundance: many; CDR3aa: CASSEFKRGAKFF; CDR3nt: TGTGCCAGCAGTGAATTTAAGCGGGGGGCCAAGTTCTTC
d_gene: TRBD1; len: 14; v_gene: TRBV20-1; j_gene: TRBJ2-1; abundance: once; CDR3aa: CSARDRESGNEQFF; CDR3nt: TGCAGTGCTCGGGACAGGGAGTCTGGGAATGAGCAGTTCTTC
d_gene: NA; len: 14; v_gene: TRBV7-2; j_gene: TRBJ2-7; abundance: many; CDR3aa: CASSIGDRAYEQYF; CDR3nt: TGTGCCAGCAGCATAGGAGATAGGGCTTACGAGCAGTACTTC
d_gene: TRBD1; len: 15; v_gene: TRBV12-3/TRBV12-4; j_gene: TRBJ1-4; abundance: few; CDR3aa: CASSSPGTGYEKLFF; CDR3nt: TGTGCCAGCAGTTCACCCGGGACAGGATATGAAAAACTGTTTTTT
d_gene: TRBD2; len: 15; v_gene: TRBV7-6; j_gene: TRBJ2-1; abundance: many; CDR3aa: CASSLAPAGGDEQFF; CDR3nt: TGTGCCAGCAGCTTAGCCCCAGCGGGGGGCGATGAGCAGTTCTTC
d_gene: NA; len: 15; v_gene: TRBV24-1; j_gene: TRBJ2-3; abundance: NA; CDR3aa: CATSDFWDSTDTQYF; CDR3nt: TGTGCCACCAGTGATTTCTGGGACAGCACAGATACGCAGTATTTT
d_gene: NA; len: 15; v_gene: TRBV28; j_gene: TRBJ1-2; abundance: NA; CDR3aa: CASSLLGKEVYGYTF; CDR3nt: TGTGCCAGCAGTCTTCTGGGAAAGGAAGTCTATGGCTACACCTTC
d_gene: NA; len: 18; v_gene: TRBV6-6; j_gene: TRBJ1-3; abundance: few; CDR3aa: CASSLIEWLGDSGNTIYF; CDR3nt: TGTGCCAGCAGTTTAATCGAGTGGTTGGGGGACTCTGGAAACACCATATATTTT
d_gene: TRBD1; len: 16; v_gene: TRBV19; j_gene: TRBJ1-1; abundance: once; CDR3aa: CASSIGAGGWNTEAFF; CDR3nt: TGTGCCAGTAGTATCGGGGCAGGGGGCTGGAACACTGAAGCTTTCTTT
d_gene: TRBD1; len: 16; v_gene: TRBV6-5; j_gene: TRBJ2-6; abundance: many; CDR3aa: CASKRTGPSGANVLTF; CDR3nt: TGTGCCAGCAAAAGGACAGGACCCTCTGGGGCCAACGTCCTGACTTTC
d_gene: TRBD1; len: 13; v_gene: TRBV27; j_gene: TRBJ1-1; abundance: few; CDR3aa: CASSSGTGGEAFF; CDR3nt: TGTGCCAGCAGTTCCGGGACAGGGGGCGAAGCTTTCTTT
d_gene: NA; len: 15; v_gene: TRBV6-1; j_gene: TRBJ1-3; abundance: few; CDR3aa: CASSSTVNSGNTIYF; CDR3nt: TGTGCCAGCAGTTCGACAGTCAACTCTGGAAACACCATATATTTT
d_gene: TRBD2; len: 14; v_gene: TRBV5-4; j_gene: TRBJ2-5; abundance: few; CDR3aa: CASSPGLPEETQYF; CDR3nt: TGTGCCAGCAGCCCGGGACTACCCGAAGAGACCCAGTACTTC
d_gene: NA; len: 15; v_gene: TRBV4-1; j_gene: TRBJ1-5; abundance: few; CDR3aa: CASSQDWQGNQPQHF; CDR3nt: TGCGCCAGCAGCCAAGACTGGCAGGGCAATCAGCCCCAGCATTTT
d_gene: TRBD2; len: 16; v_gene: TRBV7-2; j_gene: TRBJ2-3; abundance: many; CDR3aa: CASSQRTSGHTDTQYF; CDR3nt: TGTGCCAGCAGCCAGAGGACTAGCGGACACACAGATACGCAGTATTTT
d_gene: TRBD1; len: 13; v_gene: TRBV5-1; j_gene: TRBJ1-1; abundance: few; CDR3aa: CAILGGWNTEAFF; CDR3nt: TGCGCCATCTTAGGGGGCTGGAACACTGAAGCTTTCTTT
d_gene: NA; len: 13; v_gene: TRBV27; j_gene: TRBJ2-7; abundance: NA; CDR3aa: CASSLSVSYEQYF; CDR3nt: TGTGCCAGCAGTTTATCGGTCAGCTACGAGCAGTACTTC
d_gene: TRBD2; len: 17; v_gene: TRBV24-1; j_gene: TRBJ2-5; abundance: few; CDR3aa: CATSDPTSGGNQETQYF; CDR3nt: TGTGCCACCAGTGACCCGACTAGCGGGGGAAACCAAGAGACCCAGTACTTC
d_gene: TRBD1; len: 13; v_gene: TRBV27; j_gene: TRBJ1-1; abundance: few; CDR3aa: CASWTGLNTEAFF; CDR3nt: TGTGCCAGTTGGACAGGACTTAACACTGAAGCTTTCTTT
d_gene: NA; len: 15; v_gene: TRBV12-3/TRBV12-4; j_gene: TRBJ1-5; abundance: NA; CDR3aa: CASSSGWGASQPQHF; CDR3nt: TGTGCCAGCAGTTCGGGTTGGGGGGCAAGTCAGCCCCAGCATTTT
d_gene: NA; len: 14; v_gene: TRBV6-2/TRBV6-3; j_gene: TRBJ2-2; abundance: few; CDR3aa: CASVHPRATGELFF; CDR3nt: TGTGCCAGCGTCCACCCCAGGGCCACCGGGGAGCTGTTTTTT
d_gene: NA; len: 15; v_gene: TRBV7-6; j_gene: TRBJ2-1; abundance: many; CDR3aa: CASSLLPLYGDEQFF; CDR3nt: TGTGCCAGCAGCTTATTACCCCTCTACGGTGATGAGCAGTTCTTC